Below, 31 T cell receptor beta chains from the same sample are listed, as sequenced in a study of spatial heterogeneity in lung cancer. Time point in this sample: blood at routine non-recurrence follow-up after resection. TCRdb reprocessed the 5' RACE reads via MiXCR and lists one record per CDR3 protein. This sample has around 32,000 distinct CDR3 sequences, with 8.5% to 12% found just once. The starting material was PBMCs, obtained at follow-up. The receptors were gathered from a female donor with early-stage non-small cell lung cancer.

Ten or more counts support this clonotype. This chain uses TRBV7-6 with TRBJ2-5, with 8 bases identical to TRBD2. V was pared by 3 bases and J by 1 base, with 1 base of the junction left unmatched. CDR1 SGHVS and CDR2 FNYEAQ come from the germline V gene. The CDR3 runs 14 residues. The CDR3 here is CASSFGLAQETQYF. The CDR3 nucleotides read TGTGCCAGCAGCTTTGGACTAGCCCAAGAGACCCAGTACTTC.

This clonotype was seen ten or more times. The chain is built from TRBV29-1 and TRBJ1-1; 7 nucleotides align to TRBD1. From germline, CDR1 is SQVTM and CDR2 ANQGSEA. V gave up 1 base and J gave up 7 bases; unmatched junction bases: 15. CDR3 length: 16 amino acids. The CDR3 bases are TGCAGCGTTGAAGGGCAGACAGGGAAAGTTTATGGTGAAGCTTTCTTT. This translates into CSVEGQTGKVYGEAFF.

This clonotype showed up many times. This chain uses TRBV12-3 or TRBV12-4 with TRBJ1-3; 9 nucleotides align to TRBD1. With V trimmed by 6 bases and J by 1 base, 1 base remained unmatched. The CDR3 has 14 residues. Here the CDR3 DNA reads TGTGCCAGCAGGGGGACAGGGTCTGGAAACACCATATATTTT. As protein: CASRGTGSGNTIYF.

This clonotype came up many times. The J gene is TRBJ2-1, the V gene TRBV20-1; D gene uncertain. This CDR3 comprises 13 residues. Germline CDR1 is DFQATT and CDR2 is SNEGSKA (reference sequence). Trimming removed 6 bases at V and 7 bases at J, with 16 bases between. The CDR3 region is CSADTGPSNEQFF. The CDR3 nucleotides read TGCAGTGCCGACACCGGTCCGTCGAATGAGCAGTTCTTC.

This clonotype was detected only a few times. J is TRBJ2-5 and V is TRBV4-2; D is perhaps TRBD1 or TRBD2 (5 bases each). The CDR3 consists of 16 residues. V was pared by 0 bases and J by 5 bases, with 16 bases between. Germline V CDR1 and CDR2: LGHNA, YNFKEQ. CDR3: CASSQDVGAEWETQYF. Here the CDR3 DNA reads TGTGCCAGCAGCCAAGATGTCGGGGCAGAGTGGGAGACCCAGTACTTC.

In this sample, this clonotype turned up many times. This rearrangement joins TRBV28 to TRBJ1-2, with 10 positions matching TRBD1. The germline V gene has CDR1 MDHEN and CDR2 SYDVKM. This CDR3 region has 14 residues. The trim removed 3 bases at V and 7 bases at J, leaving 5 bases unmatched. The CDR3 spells CASSLAGTGAGYTF. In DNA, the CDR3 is TGTGCCAGCAGTTTGGCTGGGACAGGGGCTGGCTACACCTTC.

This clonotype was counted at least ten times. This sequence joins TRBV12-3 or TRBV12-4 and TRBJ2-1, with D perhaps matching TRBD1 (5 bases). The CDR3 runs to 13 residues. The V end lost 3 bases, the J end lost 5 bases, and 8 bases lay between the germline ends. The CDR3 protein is CASSLAGNNEQFF. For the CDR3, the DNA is TGTGCCAGCAGTTTGGCAGGGAACAATGAGCAGTTCTTC.

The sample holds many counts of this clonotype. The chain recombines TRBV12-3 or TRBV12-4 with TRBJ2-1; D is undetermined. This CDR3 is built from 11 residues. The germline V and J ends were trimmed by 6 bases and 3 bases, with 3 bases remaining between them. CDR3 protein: CASRYYNEQFF. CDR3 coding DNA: TGTGCCAGCAGGTACTACAATGAGCAGTTCTTC.

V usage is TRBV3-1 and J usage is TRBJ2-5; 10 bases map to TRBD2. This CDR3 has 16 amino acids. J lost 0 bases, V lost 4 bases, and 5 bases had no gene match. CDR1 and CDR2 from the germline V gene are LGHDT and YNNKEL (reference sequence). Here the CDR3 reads CASSPPLAGDQETQYF. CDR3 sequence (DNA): TGTGCCAGCAGCCCCCCTCTAGCGGGGGACCAAGAGACCCAGTACTTC.

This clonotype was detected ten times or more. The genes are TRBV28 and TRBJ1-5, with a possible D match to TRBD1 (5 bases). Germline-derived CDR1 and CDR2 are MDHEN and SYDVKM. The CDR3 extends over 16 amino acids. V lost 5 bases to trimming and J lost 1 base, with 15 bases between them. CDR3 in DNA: TGTGCCAGCAGTCTAACAGGATTGAAGAGCAATCAGCCCCAGCATTTT. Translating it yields CASSLTGLKSNQPQHF. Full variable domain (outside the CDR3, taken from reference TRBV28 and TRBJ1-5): DVKVTQSSRYLVKRTGEKVFLECVQDMDHENMFWYRQDPGLGLRLIYFSYDVKMKEKGDIPEGYSVSREKKERFSLILESASTNQTSMYLCASSLTGLKSNQPQHFGDGTRLSIL.

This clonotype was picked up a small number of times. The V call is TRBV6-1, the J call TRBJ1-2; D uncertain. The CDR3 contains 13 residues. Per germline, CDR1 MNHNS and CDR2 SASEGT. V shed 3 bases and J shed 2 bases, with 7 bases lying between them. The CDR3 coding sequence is TGTGCCAGCAGTGAGCGGCGGAACTATGGCTACACCTTC. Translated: CASSERRNYGYTF.

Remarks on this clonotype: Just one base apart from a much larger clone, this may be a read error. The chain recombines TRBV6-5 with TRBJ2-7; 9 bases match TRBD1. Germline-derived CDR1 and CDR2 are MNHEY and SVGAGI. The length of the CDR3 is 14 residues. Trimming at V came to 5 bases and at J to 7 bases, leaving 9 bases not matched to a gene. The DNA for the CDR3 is TGTGCCAGCAGTCACAGGACAGGGGTTTGGGAGCAGTACTTC. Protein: CASSHRTGVWEQYF.

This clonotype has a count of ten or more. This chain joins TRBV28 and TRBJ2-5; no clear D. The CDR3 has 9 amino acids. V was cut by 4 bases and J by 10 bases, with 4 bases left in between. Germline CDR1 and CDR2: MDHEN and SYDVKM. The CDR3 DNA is TGTGCCAGCAGTTCGTGCCAGTACTTC. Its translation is CASSSCQYF.

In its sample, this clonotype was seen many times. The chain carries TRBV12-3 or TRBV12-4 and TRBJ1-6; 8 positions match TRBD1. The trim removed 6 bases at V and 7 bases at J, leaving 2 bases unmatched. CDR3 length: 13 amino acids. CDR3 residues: CASRRQGNSPLHF. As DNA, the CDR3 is TGTGCCAGCAGGAGACAGGGGAATTCACCCCTCCACTTT.

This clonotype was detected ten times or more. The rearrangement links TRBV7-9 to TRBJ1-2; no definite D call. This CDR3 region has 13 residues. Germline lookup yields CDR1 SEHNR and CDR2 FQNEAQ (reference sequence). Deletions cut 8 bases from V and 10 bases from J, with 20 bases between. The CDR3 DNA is TGTGCCAGCTTGGAGACACCCGTTATGGACTACACCTTC. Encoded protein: CASLETPVMDYTF.

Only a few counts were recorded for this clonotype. The CDR3 loop reads CASGLPLWNTGELFF. The CDR3 DNA reads as TGTGCTAGTGGTTTGCCCCTCTGGAACACCGGGGAGCTGTTTTTT. The V and J genes are TRBV12-5 and TRBJ2-2; D is unresolved. CDR3 length: 15 residues. CDR1 and CDR2 from the germline V gene are LGHNT and FRNRAP. V gave up 2 bases and J gave up 1 base, with 8 bases separating them.

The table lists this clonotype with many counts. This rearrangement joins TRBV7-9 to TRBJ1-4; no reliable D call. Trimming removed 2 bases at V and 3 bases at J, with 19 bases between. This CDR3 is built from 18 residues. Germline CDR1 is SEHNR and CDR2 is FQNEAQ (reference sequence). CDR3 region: CASSLYGSTGEANEKLFF. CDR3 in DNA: TGTGCCAGCAGCTTATATGGATCGACCGGCGAAGCTAATGAAAAACTGTTTTTT.

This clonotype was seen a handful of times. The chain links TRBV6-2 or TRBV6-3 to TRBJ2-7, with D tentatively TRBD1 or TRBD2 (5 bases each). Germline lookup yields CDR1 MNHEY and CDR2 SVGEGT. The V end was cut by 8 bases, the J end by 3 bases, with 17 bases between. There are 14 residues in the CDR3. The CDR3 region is CASRNGGNFYEQYF. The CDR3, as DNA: TGTGCCAGCCGAAATGGGGGAAATTTCTACGAGCAGTACTTC.

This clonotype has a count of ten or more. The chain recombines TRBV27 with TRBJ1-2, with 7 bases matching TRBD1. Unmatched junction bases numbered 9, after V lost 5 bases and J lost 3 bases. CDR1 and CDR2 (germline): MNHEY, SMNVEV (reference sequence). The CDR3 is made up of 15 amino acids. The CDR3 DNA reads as TGTGCCAGCAGTCTTATTGGGGACAGTGACTATGGCTACACCTTC. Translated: CASSLIGDSDYGYTF.

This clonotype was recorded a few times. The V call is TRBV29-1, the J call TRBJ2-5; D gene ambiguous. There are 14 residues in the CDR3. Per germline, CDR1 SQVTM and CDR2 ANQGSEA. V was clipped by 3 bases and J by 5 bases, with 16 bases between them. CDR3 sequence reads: CSVDRPGTYETQYF. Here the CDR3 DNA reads TGCAGCGTTGATAGGCCCGGAACGTACGAGACCCAGTACTTC. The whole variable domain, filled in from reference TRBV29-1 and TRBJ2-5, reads SAVISQKPSRDICQRGTSLTIQCQVDSQVTMMFWYRQQPGQSLTLIATANQGSEATYESGFVIDKFPISRPNLTFSTLTVSNMSPEDSSIYLCSVDRPGTYETQYFGPGTRLLVL.

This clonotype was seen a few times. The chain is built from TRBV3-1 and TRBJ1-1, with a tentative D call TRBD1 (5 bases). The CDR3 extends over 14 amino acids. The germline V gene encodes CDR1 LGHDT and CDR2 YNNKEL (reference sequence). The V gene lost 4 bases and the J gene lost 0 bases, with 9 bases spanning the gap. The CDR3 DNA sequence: TGTGCCAGCAGCCCTACAGGCCTGAACACTGAAGCTTTCTTT. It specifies CASSPTGLNTEAFF.

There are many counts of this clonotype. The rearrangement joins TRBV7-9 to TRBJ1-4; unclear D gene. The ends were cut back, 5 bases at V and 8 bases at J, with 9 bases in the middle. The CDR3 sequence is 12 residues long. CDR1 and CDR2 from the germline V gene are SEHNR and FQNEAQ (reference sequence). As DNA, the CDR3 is TGTGCCAGCAGCCGTGAGGACGAAAAACTGTTTTTT. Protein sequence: CASSREDEKLFF. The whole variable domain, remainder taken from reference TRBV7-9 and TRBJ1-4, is DTGVSQNPRHKITKRGQNVTFRCDPISEHNRLYWYRQTLGQGPEFLTYFQNEAQLEKSRLLSDRFSAERPKGSFSTLEIQRTEQGDSAMYLCASSREDEKLFFGSGTQLSVL.

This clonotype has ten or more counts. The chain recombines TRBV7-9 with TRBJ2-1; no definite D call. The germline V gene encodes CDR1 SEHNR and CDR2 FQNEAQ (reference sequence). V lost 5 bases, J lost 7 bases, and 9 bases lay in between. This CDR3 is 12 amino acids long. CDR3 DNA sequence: TGTGCCAGCAGCGTCAGTGAAAATGAGCAGTTCTTC. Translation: CASSVSENEQFF.

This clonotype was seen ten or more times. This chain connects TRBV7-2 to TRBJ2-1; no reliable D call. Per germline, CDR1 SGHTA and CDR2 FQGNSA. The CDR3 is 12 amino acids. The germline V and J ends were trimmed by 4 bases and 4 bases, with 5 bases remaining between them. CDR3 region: CASSSYYNEQFF. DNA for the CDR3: TGTGCCAGCAGCTCCTATTACAATGAGCAGTTCTTC.

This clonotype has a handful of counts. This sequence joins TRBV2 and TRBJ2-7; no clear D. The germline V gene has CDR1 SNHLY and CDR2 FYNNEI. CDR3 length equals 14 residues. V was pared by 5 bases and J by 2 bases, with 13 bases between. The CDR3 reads CASSLARSTYEQYF. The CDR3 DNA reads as TGTGCCAGCAGTTTAGCAAGGAGCACCTACGAGCAGTACTTC.

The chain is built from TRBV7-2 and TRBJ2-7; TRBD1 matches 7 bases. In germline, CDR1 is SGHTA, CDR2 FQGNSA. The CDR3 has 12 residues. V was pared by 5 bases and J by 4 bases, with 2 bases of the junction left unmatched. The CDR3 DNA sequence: TGTGCCAGCAGCCAGGGGGTTTACGAGCAGTACTTC. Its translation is CASSQGVYEQYF.

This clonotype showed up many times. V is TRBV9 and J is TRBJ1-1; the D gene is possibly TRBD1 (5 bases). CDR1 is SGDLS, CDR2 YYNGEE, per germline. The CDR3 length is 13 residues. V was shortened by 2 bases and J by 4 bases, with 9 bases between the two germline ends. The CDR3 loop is CASSVVGATEAFF. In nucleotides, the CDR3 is TGTGCCAGCAGCGTCGTCGGGGCCACTGAAGCTTTCTTT.

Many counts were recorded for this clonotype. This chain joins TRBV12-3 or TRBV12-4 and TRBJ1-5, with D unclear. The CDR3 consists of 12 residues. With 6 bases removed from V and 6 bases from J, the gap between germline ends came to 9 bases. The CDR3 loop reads CASSSNGQPQHF. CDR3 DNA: TGTGCCAGCAGCTCAAACGGTCAGCCCCAGCATTTT.

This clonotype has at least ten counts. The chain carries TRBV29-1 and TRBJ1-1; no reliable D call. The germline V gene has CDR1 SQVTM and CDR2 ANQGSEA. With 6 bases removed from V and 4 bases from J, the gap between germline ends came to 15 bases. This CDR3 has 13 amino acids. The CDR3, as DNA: TGCAGCGTCTCCACTGAGGGCCTCACTGAAGCTTTCTTT. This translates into CSVSTEGLTEAFF.

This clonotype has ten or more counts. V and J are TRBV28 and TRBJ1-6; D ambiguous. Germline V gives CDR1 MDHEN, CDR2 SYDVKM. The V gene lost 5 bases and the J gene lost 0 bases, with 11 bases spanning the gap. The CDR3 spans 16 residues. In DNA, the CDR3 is TGTGCCAGCAGTGGACTGTCCCTCTCCTATAATTCACCCCTCCACTTT. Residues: CASSGLSLSYNSPLHF.

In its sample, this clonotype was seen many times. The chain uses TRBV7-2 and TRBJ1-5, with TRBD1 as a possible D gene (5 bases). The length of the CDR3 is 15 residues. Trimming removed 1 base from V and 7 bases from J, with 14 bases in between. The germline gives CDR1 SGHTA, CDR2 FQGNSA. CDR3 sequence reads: CASSLVGTSGQPQHF. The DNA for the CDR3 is TGTGCCAGCAGCTTAGTTGGGACCTCCGGACAGCCCCAGCATTTT.